This TCR beta chain was profiled in a study of cytomegalovirus exposure and HLA in healthy donors. Germline V lookup: CDR1 LNHDA, CDR2 SQIVND (reference sequence). The CDR3 consists of 17 residues. Trimming removed 5 bases at V and 2 bases at J, with 19 bases between. Points on this clone: Its antigen is not known.

Amplification used 60 Vbeta primers and 13 Jbeta primers. This table comes from immunoSEQ multiplex PCR, and its TCRdb copy is limited to in-frame clones, with some not included. Among some 130,000 clones listed, approximately 60% were seen once. Study results and caveats: The investigators catalogued 150 to 200 TCR beta chains as cytomegalovirus-associated.

This chain uses TRBV19 with TRBJ1-3, with D possibly being TRBD1 (6 bases). The sequence derives from a human donor in good health. Input material: PBMCs. The CDR3 protein is CASSSSGQGMTGNTIYF. DNA for the CDR3: TGTGCCAGTAGTTCAAGTGGGCAGGGGATGACTGGAAACACCATATATTTT.